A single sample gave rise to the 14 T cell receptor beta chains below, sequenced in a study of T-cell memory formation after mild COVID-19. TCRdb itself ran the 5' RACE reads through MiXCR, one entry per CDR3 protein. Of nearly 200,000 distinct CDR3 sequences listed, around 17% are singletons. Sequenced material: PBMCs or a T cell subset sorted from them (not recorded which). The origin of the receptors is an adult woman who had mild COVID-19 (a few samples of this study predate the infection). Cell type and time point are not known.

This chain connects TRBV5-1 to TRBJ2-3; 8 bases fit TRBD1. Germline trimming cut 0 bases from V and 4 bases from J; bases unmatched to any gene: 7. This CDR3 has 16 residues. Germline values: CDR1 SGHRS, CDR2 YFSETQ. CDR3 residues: CASSLAPGQASDTQYF. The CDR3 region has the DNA TGCGCCAGCAGCTTGGCTCCGGGACAGGCCTCAGATACGCAGTATTTT.

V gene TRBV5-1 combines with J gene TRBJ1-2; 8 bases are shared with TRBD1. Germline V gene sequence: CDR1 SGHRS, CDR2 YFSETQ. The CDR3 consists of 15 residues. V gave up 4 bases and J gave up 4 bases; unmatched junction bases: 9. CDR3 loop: CASSLGTGDTYGYTF. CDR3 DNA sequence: TGCGCCAGCAGCCTGGGGACAGGAGACACCTATGGCTACACCTTC.

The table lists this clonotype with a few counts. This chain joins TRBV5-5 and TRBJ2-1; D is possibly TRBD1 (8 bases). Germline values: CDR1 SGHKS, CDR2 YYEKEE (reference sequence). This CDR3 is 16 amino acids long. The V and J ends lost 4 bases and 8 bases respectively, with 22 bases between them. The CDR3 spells CASSPPRTGRGDEQFF. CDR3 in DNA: TGTGCCAGCAGCCCCCCCCGGACAGGGAGGGGGGATGAGCAGTTCTTC.

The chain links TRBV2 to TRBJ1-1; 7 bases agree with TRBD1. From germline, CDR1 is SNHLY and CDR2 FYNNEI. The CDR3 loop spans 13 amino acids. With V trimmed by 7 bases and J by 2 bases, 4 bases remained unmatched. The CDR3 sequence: CASTGDSNTEAFF. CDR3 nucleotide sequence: TGTGCCAGCACAGGGGACAGCAACACTGAAGCTTTCTTT.

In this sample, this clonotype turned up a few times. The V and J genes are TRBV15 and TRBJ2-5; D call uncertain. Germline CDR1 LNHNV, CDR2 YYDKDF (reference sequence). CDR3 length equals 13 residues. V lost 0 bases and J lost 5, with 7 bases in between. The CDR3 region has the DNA TGTGCCACCAGCAGAGATGGATGGGAGACCCAGTACTTC. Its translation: CATSRDGWETQYF.

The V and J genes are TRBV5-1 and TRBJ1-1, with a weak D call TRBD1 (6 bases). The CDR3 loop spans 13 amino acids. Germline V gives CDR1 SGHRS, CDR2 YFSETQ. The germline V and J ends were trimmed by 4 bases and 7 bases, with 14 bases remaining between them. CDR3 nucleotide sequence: TGCGCCAGCAGCACCCGGGACACGCGTGAAGCTTTCTTT. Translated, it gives CASSTRDTREAFF.

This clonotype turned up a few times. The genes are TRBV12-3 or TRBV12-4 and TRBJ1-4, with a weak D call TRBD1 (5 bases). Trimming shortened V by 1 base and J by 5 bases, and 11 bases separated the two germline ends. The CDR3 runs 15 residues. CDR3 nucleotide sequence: TGTGCCAGCAGTTTAGGAGGGGCGAGGAATGAAAAACTGTTTTTT. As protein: CASSLGGARNEKLFF.

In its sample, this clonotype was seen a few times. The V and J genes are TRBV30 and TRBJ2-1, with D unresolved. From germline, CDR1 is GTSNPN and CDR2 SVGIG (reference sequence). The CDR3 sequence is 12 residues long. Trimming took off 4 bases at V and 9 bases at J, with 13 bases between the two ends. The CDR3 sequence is CAWIGRTGEQFF. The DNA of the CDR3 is TGTGCCTGGATCGGACGGACGGGTGAGCAGTTCTTC.

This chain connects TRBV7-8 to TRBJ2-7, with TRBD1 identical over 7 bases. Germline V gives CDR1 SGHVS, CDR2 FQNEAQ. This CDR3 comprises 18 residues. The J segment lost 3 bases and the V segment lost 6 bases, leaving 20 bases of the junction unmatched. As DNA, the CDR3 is TGTGCCAGCAGTTCGATCCCACCGGGACAGATTTTAGACTACGAGCAGTACTTC. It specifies CASSSIPPGQILDYEQYF.

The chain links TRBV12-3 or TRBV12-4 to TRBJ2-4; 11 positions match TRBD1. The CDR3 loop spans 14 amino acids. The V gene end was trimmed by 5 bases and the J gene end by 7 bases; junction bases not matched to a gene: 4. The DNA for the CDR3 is TGTGCCAGCAGTCCGCGGGACAGGGGGAACATTCAGTACTTC. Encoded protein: CASSPRDRGNIQYF.

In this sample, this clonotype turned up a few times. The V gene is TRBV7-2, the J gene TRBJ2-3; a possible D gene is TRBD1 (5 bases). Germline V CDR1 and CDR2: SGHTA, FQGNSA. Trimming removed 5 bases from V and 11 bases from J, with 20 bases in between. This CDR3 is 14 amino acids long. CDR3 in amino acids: CASSPRAARVKQYF. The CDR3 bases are TGTGCCAGCAGCCCAAGGGCCGCCAGGGTAAAGCAGTATTTT.

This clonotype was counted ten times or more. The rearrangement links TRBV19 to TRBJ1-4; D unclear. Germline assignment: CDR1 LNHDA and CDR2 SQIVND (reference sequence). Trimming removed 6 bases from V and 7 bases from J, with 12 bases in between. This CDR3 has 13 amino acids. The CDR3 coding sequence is TGTGCCAGTAGCTCCACCCGGGGTGAAAAACTGTTTTTT. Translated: CASSSTRGEKLFF.

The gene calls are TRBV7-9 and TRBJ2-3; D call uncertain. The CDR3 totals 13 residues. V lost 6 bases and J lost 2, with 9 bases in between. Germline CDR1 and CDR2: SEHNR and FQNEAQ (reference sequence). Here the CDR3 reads CASSPSYTDTQYF. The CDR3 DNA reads TGTGCCAGCAGTCCATCCTACACAGATACGCAGTATTTT. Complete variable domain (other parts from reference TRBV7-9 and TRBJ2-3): DTGVSQNPRHKITKRGQNVTFRCDPISEHNRLYWYRQTLGQGPEFLTYFQNEAQLEKSRLLSDRFSAERPKGSFSTLEIQRTEQGDSAMYLCASSPSYTDTQYFGPGTRLTVL.

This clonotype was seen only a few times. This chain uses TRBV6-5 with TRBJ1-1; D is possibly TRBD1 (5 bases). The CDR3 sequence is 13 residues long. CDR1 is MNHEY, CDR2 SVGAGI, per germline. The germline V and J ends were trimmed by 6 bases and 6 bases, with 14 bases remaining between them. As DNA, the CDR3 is TGTGCCAGCAGAACGGGGCTCGGCGCTGAAGCTTTCTTT. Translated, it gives CASRTGLGAEAFF.